This TCR beta chain was sequenced during a study of cytotoxic CD8 clonotypes in ibrutinib-treated CLL (dated by TCRdb to the early 2020s). Study-level background: The cohort included some 14 treatment-naive and about a dozen relapsed/refractory patients; about 18 were IGHV unmutated. Longitudinal samples were obtainable from about 30% of the roughly 90 participants in the trial. Patients were still on ibrutinib when every remission and progressive disease sample was collected. Cryopreserved peripheral blood mononuclear cells were obtained prior to treatment, at the time of response, and at either disease progression or sustained remission. Responses were partial in around 25 patients and complete in 2; after median approximately 5.5 years follow-up, around 15 stayed in remission and some twelve progressed. On average, each sample had approximately 260,000 productive templates and approximately 89,000 productive rearrangements. Samples at response were collected after a median of roughly 13 months of treatment, with a range of about 6 to 40 months. Study-level results and caveats: Baseline clonality was found to be higher than that of age-matched healthy donors and was strongly correlated with circulating CD8+ T-cell counts. Public clonotypes were rare and either shrank or stayed stable during treatment, and the rise in clonality at ibrutinib response reflected expansion of private clonotypes. At ibrutinib response clonality went up, during sustained remission it held steady, and at progression it dropped back toward baseline. Sampling times were not matched between sustained-remission and progressing patients, and lymph node repertoires were not studied.

A MiSeq instrument was used for deep resolution sequencing, which targeted depths ranging from 1 in 1 million up to 1 in 200,000 T cells, with coverage averaging 10x for each clonotype. TCR beta libraries were generated with the immunoSEQ hsTCRB Kit. From the authors' description of their analysis: ImmunoSEQ Data Assistant and ImmunoSEQ Analyzer were used for data analysis, and V, D and J genes were assigned according to IMGT definitions. Clonality, with values ranging from 0 to 1, was calculated as one minus the normalized Shannon entropy of productive rearrangement frequencies. Public clonotype analysis was restricted to overrepresented clonotypes comprising at least 0.05% of each patient's repertoire. Thirteen repertoires from age-matched healthy donors, obtained from immuneACCESS, served as clonality controls. TCRdb carries this immuneACCESS record with in-frame sequences only. Its versions omit some clonotypes, under half of them owing to an unresolved V gene in the studies checked, with the rest unexplained. The DNA was the basis for D and trimming; V, J and clone size are from that table. Present in this sample are some 140,000 clones, around 93% of which were seen just once. Clones ranked in the top ten supply 9.5% to 14% of the sample.

This specimen's time point label, per the study, means: approximately twelve months on ibrutinib. For TCR beta library preparation, around 1.9 micrograms of genomic DNA were extracted from the cryopreserved PBMCs. Longitudinal blood samples from CLL patients receiving ibrutinib monotherapy were subjected to high-throughput TCR beta sequencing. Patients were enrolled in a phase 2 open-label single-center ibrutinib monotherapy trial. For this clone: Its binding antigen is unknown. It has no much larger one-base neighbor in the sample; base qualities were not kept.

The CDR3 covers 14 residues, taking in both the cysteine and the phenylalanine. Only the CDR3 DNA is retained, 42 bases long and in frame from the first base. CDR1 and CDR2 were assigned from the germline V gene (reference sequence) as LNHDA and SQIVND. V was cut back by 6 bases and J by 4 bases, leaving a gap of 13 bases between them. This sample comprised PBMCs, obtained after 12 months of ibrutinib treatment. The receptor's source is a human donor with chronic lymphocytic leukemia. The chain joins TRBV19 to TRBJ1-3; the D segment cannot be called with confidence. DNA sequence: TGTGCCAGTAGCAGACCCGGAGAGGGAAACACCATATATTTT. The translation is CASSRPGEGNTIYF.